This TCR beta chain was identified in a study of cytomegalovirus exposure and HLA in healthy donors. PCR employed 60 Vbeta and 13 Jbeta primers. Data came from immunoSEQ multiplex PCR; TCRdb stores just in-frame clones and leaves some out. The sample has about 170,000 clones; about three quarters are singletons. This receptor was obtained from a female donor in good health and CMV-seronegative. Input material: PBMCs.

The CDR3 DNA sequence: TGTGCCAGCAGTTATTCCGGGACTACCCAAGAGACCCAGTACTTC. Its translation: CASSYSGTTQETQYF. This chain joins TRBV6-5 and TRBJ2-5; the match to TRBD2 covers 7 bases. The CDR3 extends over 15 amino acids. With V trimmed by 3 bases and J by 1 base, 5 bases remained unmatched. Germline V gene sequence: CDR1 MNHEY, CDR2 SVGAGI.